The rows below give T cell receptor beta chains drawn from one sample of a study of blood T cell repertoires in COVID-19. Clones were sequenced by immunoSEQ multiplex PCR, and TCRdb holds only the in-frame ones, with some missing. The sample lists 230,000 or so clones; 89% were seen once. Sequenced sample: peripheral blood. The receptors stem from a woman in her forties who had recovered from COVID-19. The CDR3 runs from the conserved cysteine through the conserved F or W. A D gene is named only where the DNA matches it firmly. For some rows the clone size is stated as once, few or many, or as a class when expanded; others skip it.

size	V	J	D	DNA	CDR3
once	TRBV19	TRBJ2-1	TRBD2	TGTGCCAGTAGTATAACTAGCGGGAGTCATTATGAGCAGTTCTTC	CASSITSGSHYEQFF
NA	TRBV18	TRBJ1-4	TRBD1	TGTGCCAGCTCACCTAGTCCAGCCAGGGGGACAAATGAAAAACTGTTTTTT	CASSPSPARGTNEKLFF
NA	TRBV18	TRBJ2-5	NA	TGTGCCAGCTCATCAATGCAGGGGCAAGAGACCCAGTACTTC	CASSSMQGQETQYF
NA	TRBV7-3	TRBJ2-1	TRBD2	TGTGCCAGCAGCCCCCCGGGGGGGTTACAGTTCTTC	CASSPPGGLQFF
NA	TRBV13	TRBJ1-2	TRBD1	TGTGCCAGCAGCCCCTACGACAGGGAGGAATTAGCTAACTATGGCTACACCTTC	CASSPYDREELANYGYTF
NA	TRBV7-6	TRBJ1-4	TRBD1	TGTGCCAGCAGCTTAGGGACAGGGATTGAAAAACTGTTTTTT	CASSLGTGIEKLFF
NA	TRBV5-4	TRBJ2-2	NA	TGTGCCAGCACGGGGTGGAGCACCGCGAACACCGGGGAGCTGTTTTTT	CASTGWSTANTGELFF
NA	TRBV18	TRBJ2-2	NA	TGTGCCAGCTCACCCACAGATGACCCCACCGGGGAGCTGTTTTTT	CASSPTDDPTGELFF
NA	TRBV6-5	TRBJ1-2	NA	TGTGCCAGCAGTTACTCGACGGGACACCTTAACTATGGCTACACCTTC	CASSYSTGHLNYGYTF
once	TRBV5-4	TRBJ2-4	TRBD1	TGTGCCAGCAGCACACAGGGGGCGCGGGCCAAAAACATTCAGTACTTC	CASSTQGARAKNIQYF
NA	TRBV10-3	TRBJ2-5	TRBD2	TGTGCCATCAGTGGGACTAGCGGGGACCTAGAGACCCAGTACTTC	CAISGTSGDLETQYF
NA	TRBV19	TRBJ1-1	NA	TGTGCCAGTAGTATAGTGGGGGGCACTGAAGCTTTCTTT	CASSIVGGTEAFF
NA	TRBV27	TRBJ2-3	NA	TGTGCCAGCAGTTTACTAGCTGGCACAGATACGCAGTATTTT	CASSLLAGTDTQYF
NA	TRBV5-4	TRBJ2-3	TRBD2	TGTGCCAGCAGCGGACCGTCTGGGCGGGGGAATCGAGCAGATACGCAGTATTTT	CASSGPSGRGNRADTQYF
NA	TRBV20-1	TRBJ2-3	NA	TGCAGTGCTAGTATTAGCGGCACAGATACGCAGTATTTT	CSASISGTDTQYF
NA	TRBV10-3	TRBJ1-4	TRBD1	TGTGCCATCAGTGAGACGGGGACAGGCGGGATCCTGGAATCTAATGAAAAACTGTTTTTT	CAISETGTGGILESNEKLFF
NA	TRBV10-3	TRBJ2-7	NA	TGTGCCACCAGCCCATTAACAGGGCTATCCTACGAGCAGTACTTC	CATSPLTGLSYEQYF
NA	TRBV9	TRBJ2-3	TRBD2	TGTGCCAGCAGCGTAGTAGCGGGAGGGCTTGCAGATACGCAGTATTTT	CASSVVAGGLADTQYF
NA	TRBV7-2	TRBJ2-3	NA	TGTGCCAGCAGCTTTGCGGCGGGTGGACCCACAGATACGCAGTATTTT	CASSFAAGGPTDTQYF
NA	TRBV7-6	TRBJ2-3	TRBD1	TGTGCCAGCAGCCACTCGGACAGGGATACGCAGTATTTT	CASSHSDRDTQYF
NA	TRBV24-1	TRBJ1-2	NA	TGTGCCACCCAAGGGAGTGGTTATGGCTACACCTTC	CATQGSGYGYTF
few	TRBV24-1	TRBJ2-2	NA	TGTGCCACCAGTGATTTTTCAGGGGAGAACACCGGGGAGCTGTTTTTT	CATSDFSGENTGELFF
once	TRBV19	TRBJ2-3	NA	TGTGCCAGTAGAAGGGGAGGTAATGAAGATACGCAGTATTTT	CASRRGGNEDTQYF
NA	TRBV28	TRBJ1-1	TRBD1	TGTGCCAGCAGTGTAAACAGGGGGTCGCTCCTGAACACTGAAGCTTTCTTT	CASSVNRGSLLNTEAFF
NA	TRBV11-2	TRBJ2-1	TRBD2	TGTGCCAGCAGAAAACCGGGACTAGGTCCGAGGGTCGGCAATGAGCAGTTCTTC	CASRKPGLGPRVGNEQFF
NA	TRBV19	TRBJ1-4	NA	TGTGCCAGTAGTGGGCCCACGGGGTCTCATGAAAAACTGTTTTTT	CASSGPTGSHEKLFF
NA	TRBV14	TRBJ1-5	NA	TGTGCCAGCAGCCAAGCAGGGTTACTTCAGCCCCAGCATTTT	CASSQAGLLQPQHF
NA	TRBV5-6	TRBJ2-1	NA	TGTGCCAGCAGGCTGCGGGGTGGACCCTACAATGAGCAGTTCTTC	CASRLRGGPYNEQFF
NA	TRBV3-1/TRBV3-2	TRBJ2-3	TRBD2	TGTGCCAGCAGCCAATTAGTAGCGGGAGATACGCAGTATTTT	CASSQLVAGDTQYF
NA	TRBV5-5	TRBJ2-1	NA	TGTGCCAGCAGCCGAGGACTAATTCGGGGTTCCTACAATGAGCAGTTCTTC	CASSRGLIRGSYNEQFF
once	TRBV5-4	TRBJ2-3	TRBD1	TGTGCCAGCAGCTCTAGACAGGGCCAGGATACGCAGTATTTT	CASSSRQGQDTQYF
once	TRBV5-1	TRBJ2-1	TRBD2	TGCGCCAGCAGCTTGGTACTAGCGGGGCACAATGAGCAGTTCTTC	CASSLVLAGHNEQFF
NA	TRBV6-5	TRBJ1-1	NA	TGTGCCAGCAGTTACTCTACAGGGCAGGGCACTGAAGCTTTCTTT	CASSYSTGQGTEAFF
few	TRBV7-9	TRBJ2-2	TRBD2	TGTGCCAGCAGCTCCTATAGCGGGATCAACACCGGGGAGCTGTTTTTT	CASSSYSGINTGELFF
NA	TRBV27	TRBJ2-1	TRBD2	TGTGCCAGCCGGACTAGCGGGTTTGGGAATGAGCAGTTCTTC	CASRTSGFGNEQFF
NA	TRBV7-2	TRBJ2-4	NA	TGTGCCAGCAGCTTAGAGCCCCGCGACATTCAGTACTTC	CASSLEPRDIQYF
NA	TRBV4-3	TRBJ1-4	NA	TGCGCCAGCAGCCAAAGACTCCGTGGTGAAAAACTGTTTTTT	CASSQRLRGEKLFF
NA	TRBV6-5	TRBJ2-5	TRBD2	TGTGCCAGCAGTTACGGGGGGGGTTCAGAAGAGACCCAGTACTTC	CASSYGGGSEETQYF
once	TRBV11-2	TRBJ2-1	NA	TGTGCCAGCAGCTTAGGGCTACTAGCATCGGGTGAGCAGTTCTTC	CASSLGLLASGEQFF
NA	TRBV24-1	TRBJ1-3	TRBD1	TGTGCCACCAGTGAATCAGACAGGGATGGAAACACCATATATTTT	CATSESDRDGNTIYF
NA	TRBV7-3	TRBJ2-1	TRBD1	TGTGCCAGCAGCACACGACAGGGGGCAAATGAGCAGTTCTTC	CASSTRQGANEQFF
NA	TRBV7-2	TRBJ2-1	NA	TGTGCCAGCAGCCCATCCAGGGACAATGAGCAGTTCTTC	CASSPSRDNEQFF
NA	TRBV6-5	TRBJ2-5	NA	TGTGCCAGCAGTTACAGGAGTTGGCAAGAGACCCAGTACTTC	CASSYRSWQETQYF
once	TRBV10-2	TRBJ1-5	NA	TGCGCCAGCAGTGACAGGGGTGAGCCCCAGCATTTT	CASSDRGEPQHF
NA	TRBV20-1	TRBJ1-1	TRBD1	TGCAGTGCTAGTACAGGGGGCGGCCAATCTAAAGCTTTCTTT	CSASTGGGQSKAFF
NA	TRBV29-1	TRBJ1-2	NA	TGCAGCGTCCGGACCGGGAATAACTATGGCTACACCTTC	CSVRTGNNYGYTF
once	TRBV11-2	TRBJ2-1	NA	TGTGCCAGCAGCTTAGTCTCTGGGACACCCTACAATGAGCAGTTCTTC	CASSLVSGTPYNEQFF
NA	TRBV5-5	TRBJ1-4	NA	TGTGCCAGCAGCGTGGGCCCTTTGGTCCAGATTAATGAAAAACTGTTTTTT	CASSVGPLVQINEKLFF
NA	TRBV27	TRBJ1-2	TRBD1	TGTGCCAGCCGGGGGACAGGGAATGGCTACACCTTC	CASRGTGNGYTF